The 23 T cell receptor beta chains in this list originate from one sample, sequenced in a study of beta chain features in type 1 diabetes (dated by TCRdb to 2016 to 2019). The library was made by the immunoSEQ multiplex PCR assay. The entire amount of isolated RNA was reverse transcribed using the High Capacity cDNA Reverse Transcription Kit, so the sequenced TCRB transcripts were expressed ones. Here the immuneACCESS table is served through TCRdb, limited to in-frame sequences with V and J called. Missing clones are a known gap in these copies; in checked studies unresolved V genes cover under half, and the rest lacks a known reason. This sample has around 250,000 clones in its table, and about 14% of those were observed once. The ten biggest clones cover 0.026% of the sample. Sequenced input: naive CD4+ T cells from blood. The cell subset or site label here, explained by the study, means: true naive CD4+ T cells. These receptor sequences come from a woman between 40 and 55 years old in good health.

This clone has only a few counts. V and J are TRBV7-2 and TRBJ2-5; D not certain. The CDR3 is 15 residues long. The germline V and J ends were trimmed by 1 base and 5 bases, with 14 bases remaining between them. The germline CDR1 and CDR2 sequences are SGHTA and FQGNSA. The CDR3 is CASSLVRLLGETQYF. DNA for the CDR3: TGTGCCAGCAGCTTAGTACGGCTACTCGGGGAGACCCAGTACTTC.

The V call is TRBV5-1, the J call TRBJ2-7; the D is unclear. The germline CDR1 and CDR2 sequences are SGHRS and YFSETQ. The V end was cut by 0 bases, the J end by 4 bases, with 11 bases between. This CDR3 has 14 amino acids. The CDR3, as DNA: TGCGCCAGCAGCTTGGAAATGGGCCGGTACGAGCAGTACTTC. This codes for CASSLEMGRYEQYF.

The chain carries TRBV29-1 and TRBJ2-7, with 11 bases that match TRBD1. The CDR3 has 14 amino acids. The germline V gene encodes CDR1 SQVTM and CDR2 ANQGSEA. V gave up 4 bases and J gave up 2 bases; unmatched junction bases: 4. The CDR3 loop is CSVGGTGGAYEQYF. The CDR3 region has the DNA TGCAGCGTTGGGGGGACAGGGGGGGCCTACGAGCAGTACTTC.

This rearrangement joins TRBV7-2 to TRBJ2-5; D may be TRBD2 (6 bases). CDR1 and CDR2 (germline): SGHTA, FQGNSA. The V and J ends lost 4 bases and 5 bases respectively, with 11 bases between them. The CDR3 is 13 amino acids. The CDR3 region is CASSSRGSETQYF. CDR3 DNA sequence: TGTGCCAGCAGCTCCCGGGGGTCCGAGACCCAGTACTTC.

This clone was seen a handful of times. The rearrangement joins TRBV15 to TRBJ2-3; 9 positions match TRBD2. The CDR3 is 15 amino acids. Germline trimming cut 2 bases from V and 0 bases from J; bases unmatched to any gene: 0. Germline V CDR1 and CDR2: LNHNV, YYDKDF (reference sequence). CDR3 sequence reads: CATSRLAGSTDTQYF. DNA for the CDR3: TGTGCCACCAGCAGACTAGCGGGGAGCACAGATACGCAGTATTTT.

The gene calls are TRBV19 and TRBJ2-4; D possibly corresponds to TRBD2 (6 bases). Germline V CDR1 and CDR2: LNHDA, SQIVND (reference sequence). There are 12 residues in the CDR3. Between the trimmed V and J ends, which lost 3 bases and 6 bases, there was a span of 6 bases. CDR3 sequence reads: CASSIGGNIQYF. The CDR3 DNA follows: TGTGCCAGTAGTATCGGGGGAAACATTCAGTACTTC. The complete variable domain, with remaining parts taken from reference TRBV19 and TRBJ2-4, reads DGGITQSPKYLFRKEGQNVTLSCEQNLNHDAMYWYRQDPGQGLRLIYYSQIVNDFQKGDIAEGYSVSREKKESFPLTVTSAQKNPTAFYLCASSIGGNIQYFGAGTRLSVL.

This clone was seen more than once but under ten times. The CDR3 bases are TGTGCCAGCTCACCCCGGGACAGGGGGTTGCGTGGCTACACCTTC. Protein: CASSPRDRGLRGYTF. The gene calls are TRBV18 and TRBJ1-2; 11 nucleotides match TRBD1. The V gene's germline CDR1 is KGHSH and CDR2 LQKENI. The CDR3 covers 15 residues. V was clipped by 3 bases and J by 7 bases; unmatched bases: 7.

The gene calls are TRBV7-9 and TRBJ2-7; D is ambiguous. Germline V CDR1 and CDR2: SEHNR, FQNEAQ (reference sequence). Trimming cost V 3 bases and J 2 bases, with 8 bases left between them. This CDR3 is built from 13 residues. Here the CDR3 DNA reads TGTGCCAGCAGCTTGGATGGGCCCTACGAGCAGTACTTC. This sequence encodes CASSLDGPYEQYF.

The CDR3 is CASSPKRKRGTDTQYF. CDR3 bases: TGTGCCAGCTCACCCAAACGCAAGAGGGGCACAGATACGCAGTATTTT. The chain couples TRBV18 to TRBJ2-3; TRBD2 might be the D (5 bases). The CDR3 covers 16 residues. The V end was cut by 3 bases, the J end by 1 base, with 14 bases between. Per germline, CDR1 KGHSH and CDR2 LQKENI.

The chain recombines TRBV6-6 with TRBJ1-1, with no clear D. V was trimmed by 8 bases and J by 1 base, leaving 5 bases between them. Germline values: CDR1 MNHNY, CDR2 SVGAGI (reference sequence). This CDR3 contains 11 residues. CDR3 sequence: CASEENTEAFF. CDR3 DNA sequence: TGTGCCAGCGAGGAGAACACTGAAGCTTTCTTT.

This clone has a handful of counts. The rearrangement uses TRBV5-4 and TRBJ1-2; D is perhaps TRBD1 (6 bases). In germline, CDR1 is SGHNT, CDR2 YYREEE (reference sequence). Deletions cut 4 bases from V and 4 bases from J, with 17 bases between. The CDR3 runs to 15 residues. The CDR3 region has the DNA TGTGCCAGCAGCGGAAGAGGGGGACGGAGCTATGGCTACACCTTC. This encodes CASSGRGGRSYGYTF.

The J gene is TRBJ1-1, the V gene TRBV29-1, with D hard to call. Trimming cost V 4 bases and J 0 bases, with 21 bases left between them. This CDR3 has 17 amino acids. Germline values: CDR1 SQVTM, CDR2 ANQGSEA. The CDR3 DNA follows: TGCAGCGTTGGGACTTCGCGGTGGCAGGCCGTGAACACTGAAGCTTTCTTT. It codes for CSVGTSRWQAVNTEAFF. Full variable domain (rest looked up from reference TRBV29-1 and TRBJ1-1): SAVISQKPSRDICQRGTSLTIQCQVDSQVTMMFWYRQQPGQSLTLIATANQGSEATYESGFVIDKFPISRPNLTFSTLTVSNMSPEDSSIYLCSVGTSRWQAVNTEAFFGQGTRLTVV.

This clone was detected a few times. This chain links TRBV11-2 with TRBJ1-1, with 10 bases lining up with TRBD1. V gave up 0 bases and J gave up 1 base; unmatched junction bases: 11. The CDR3 is 19 amino acids. Germline loops: CDR1 SGHAT, CDR2 FQNNGV. In DNA, the CDR3 is TGTGCCAGCAGCTTAGAGCCGGGACAGGGGTCCCGAAAGAACACTGAAGCTTTCTTT. It yields the protein CASSLEPGQGSRKNTEAFF.

This clone was counted at least ten times. The chain carries TRBV29-1 and TRBJ1-1; D gene unclear. Germline V gives CDR1 SQVTM, CDR2 ANQGSEA. The CDR3 contains 11 residues. V lost 4 bases, J lost 3 bases, and 6 bases lay in between. Written as DNA, the CDR3 is TGCAGCGTTGCCGGGTACACTGAAGCTTTCTTT. Translation gives CSVAGYTEAFF.

The sample holds a few counts of this clone. The gene calls are TRBV11-2 and TRBJ2-4; TRBD2 is a possible D gene (6 bases). Germline loops: CDR1 SGHAT, CDR2 FQNNGV. This CDR3 comprises 14 residues. V was trimmed by 4 bases and J by 12 bases, leaving 19 bases between them. CDR3 sequence: CASSSRGGAAYQYF. CDR3 in DNA: TGTGCCAGCAGCTCGCGGGGAGGAGCCGCTTATCAGTACTTC.

This clone was detected a few times. The rearrangement joins TRBV7-8 to TRBJ2-1, with 11 nucleotides matching TRBD1. There are 16 residues in the CDR3. CDR1 is SGHVS, CDR2 FQNEAQ, per germline. Trimming removed 5 bases from V and 6 bases from J; junction bases left unmatched: 9. The DNA of the CDR3 is TGTGCCAGCAGCCACCTTCACGGACAGGGGGCCAATGAGCAGTTCTTC. Its protein is CASSHLHGQGANEQFF. The variable domain in full, completed from reference TRBV7-8 and TRBJ2-1, reads GAGVSQSPRYKVAKRGQDVALRCDPISGHVSLFWYQQALGQGPEFLTYFQNEAQLDKSGLPSDRFFAERPEGSVSTLKIQRTQQEDSAVYLCASSHLHGQGANEQFFGPGTRLTVL.

The V call is TRBV7-9, the J call TRBJ1-4; 11 nucleotides line up with TRBD1. Per germline, CDR1 SEHNR and CDR2 FQNEAQ (reference sequence). The CDR3 has 17 residues. V lost 5 bases and J lost 1; bases outside the gene matches: 6. The CDR3 DNA follows: TGTGCCAGCAGCACCTCCGGGACAGGGGGAACTAATGAAAAACTGTTTTTT. Translating gives CASSTSGTGGTNEKLFF.

CDR3 protein: CASSQDWARTDTQYF. The DNA for the CDR3 is TGTGCCAGCAGCCAAGATTGGGCCCGCACAGATACGCAGTATTTT. The chain has TRBV14 and TRBJ2-3; D not certain. Germline CDR1 is SGHDN and CDR2 is FVKESK. This CDR3 has 15 amino acids. Between the trimmed V and J ends, which lost 0 bases and 1 base, there was a span of 8 bases.

The rearrangement uses TRBV5-4 and TRBJ1-3; 8 nucleotides agree with TRBD1. The CDR3 loop spans 17 amino acids. V gave up 6 bases and J gave up 4 bases; unmatched junction bases: 15. CDR1 is SGHNT, CDR2 YYREEE, per germline (reference sequence). In DNA form, the CDR3 reads TGTGCCAGCACCACCCGAGCTGGACAGGGCCTCGGAAACACCATATATTTT. Its protein product is CASTTRAGQGLGNTIYF.

The genes are TRBV7-2 and TRBJ2-3, with TRBD2 matching over 7 bases. In germline, CDR1 is SGHTA, CDR2 FQGNSA. This CDR3 comprises 15 residues. Losses at the gene ends were 0 bases for V and 4 bases for J; bases not matched to a gene: 4. The CDR3 nucleotides are TGTGCCAGCAGCTTAGCGGGGGGGTTGGCAGATACGCAGTATTTT. Residues: CASSLAGGLADTQYF. The full variable domain, its missing parts supplied by reference TRBV7-2 and TRBJ2-3, is GAGVSQSPSNKVTEKGKDVELRCDPISGHTALYWYRQSLGQGLEFLIYFQGNSAPDKSGLPSDRFSAERTGGSVSTLTIQRTQQEDSAVYLCASSLAGGLADTQYFGPGTRLTVL.

V gene TRBV6-1 combines with J gene TRBJ1-1; the match to TRBD1 covers 10 bases. Germline CDR1 MNHNS, CDR2 SASEGT. This CDR3 contains 17 residues. Germline trimming cut 1 base from V and 3 bases from J; bases unmatched to any gene: 8. CDR3 amino acids: CASSEGPGQGLDTEAFF. In nucleotides, the CDR3 is TGTGCCAGCAGTGAAGGCCCGGGACAGGGGCTGGACACTGAAGCTTTCTTT.

This clone was seen only a few times. The rearrangement links TRBV25-1 to TRBJ1-6; maybe TRBD1 (6 bases). The CDR3 consists of 14 residues. Germline V gene sequence: CDR1 MGHDK, CDR2 SYGVNS. Trimming pared 4 bases from V and 6 bases from J, leaving 10 bases between. Here the CDR3 reads CASSGDTSNSPLHF. The CDR3 region has the DNA TGTGCCAGCAGTGGGGACACAAGTAATTCACCCCTCCACTTT.

The genes are TRBV7-9 and TRBJ1-2; possible D gene TRBD1, 5 bases. The CDR3 covers 13 residues. Germline values: CDR1 SEHNR, CDR2 FQNEAQ (reference sequence). The V end was cut by 5 bases, the J end by 4 bases, with 11 bases between. In nucleotides, the CDR3 is TGTGCCAGCAGCCCGCAGGGTCTCTATGGCTACACCTTC. Translating it yields CASSPQGLYGYTF.